This is a list of T cell receptor beta chains from one sample in a study of regulatory T cells in long-lasting Graves disease. A single record per CDR3 protein comes from TCRdb applying MiXCR to the multiplex PCR reads. Among about 660,000 distinct CDR3 sequences listed, 25% to 35% were seen once. Sequencing was performed on peripheral blood mononuclear cells (PBMCs), taken when the disease was refractory, from a patient treated with antithyroid drugs. Source of these receptors: a female donor with Graves disease. Both conserved end residues are part of each CDR3. The order of the fields is J gene, D gene, V gene, clone size, CDR3 protein, CDR3 DNA. The D gene is left open where the match is weak. A clone size is listed for some rows: how often the clone was seen (once, few, many), or a class if it is expanded.

J: TRBJ2-5
D: NA
V: TRBV12-3/TRBV12-4
size: few
CDR3: CASSLSLPMETQYF
DNA: TGTGCCAGCAGTTTATCCCTGCCGATGGAGACCCAGTACTTC

J: TRBJ1-1
D: NA
V: TRBV7-9
size: few
CDR3: CASSWGQDTEAFF
DNA: TGCGCCAGCAGCTGGGGACAAGACACTGAAGCTTTCTTT

J: TRBJ1-1
D: NA
V: TRBV12-3/TRBV12-4
size: NA
CDR3: CAGTQLQNTEAFF
DNA: TGTGCCGGCACCCAACTTCAAAACACTGAAGCTTTCTTT

J: TRBJ1-4
D: TRBD1
V: TRBV19
size: few
CDR3: CASSLTGGKEKLFF
DNA: TGTGCCAGTAGTCTAACAGGGGGCAAGGAAAAACTGTTTTTT

J: TRBJ1-4
D: NA
V: TRBV3-1
size: many
CDR3: CASSHAGPTNEKLFF
DNA: TGTGCCAGCAGCCATGCAGGTCCAACTAATGAAAAACTGTTTTTT

J: TRBJ1-1
D: TRBD1
V: TRBV2
size: many
CDR3: CASSDRTGFMNTEAFF
DNA: TGTGCCAGCAGTGATCGGACAGGTTTCATGAACACTGAAGCTTTCTTT

J: TRBJ1-1
D: TRBD1
V: TRBV6-1
size: few
CDR3: CASITPGGTTEAFF
DNA: TGTGCCAGCATTACACCAGGGGGTACCACTGAAGCTTTCTTT

J: TRBJ1-4
D: NA
V: TRBV7-9
size: NA
CDR3: CASSSQQPSRKLFF
DNA: TGTGCCAGCAGCTCCCAACAGCCGAGCAGGAAACTGTTTTTT

J: TRBJ1-2
D: TRBD1
V: TRBV6-1
size: NA
CDR3: CASRVQGWANYGYTF
DNA: TGTGCCAGCAGGGTACAGGGGTGGGCTAACTATGGCTACACCTTC

J: TRBJ2-1
D: NA
V: TRBV20-1
size: NA
CDR3: CSANALRANEQFF
DNA: TGCAGTGCTAACGCCCTCCGAGCCAATGAGCAGTTCTTC

J: TRBJ2-7
D: NA
V: TRBV15
size: NA
CDR3: CATSNIRFYEQYF
DNA: TGTGCCACCAGCAATATCCGCTTCTACGAGCAGTACTTC

J: TRBJ2-5
D: TRBD2
V: TRBV12-3/TRBV12-4
size: many
CDR3: CASSKTSGQETQYF
DNA: TGTGCCAGCAGTAAGACTAGCGGCCAAGAGACCCAGTACTTC

J: TRBJ2-7
D: NA
V: TRBV7-6
size: few
CDR3: CASSLKPGPLYEQYF
DNA: TGTGCCAGCAGCTTAAAGCCAGGACCCCTCTACGAGCAGTACTTC

J: TRBJ2-5
D: TRBD2
V: TRBV9
size: few
CDR3: CASSAGLAGLGETQYF
DNA: TGTGCCAGCAGCGCGGGACTAGCGGGATTAGGCGAGACCCAGTACTTC

J: TRBJ2-5
D: TRBD2
V: TRBV5-1
size: NA
CDR3: CASSFGTSEWETQYF
DNA: TGCGCCAGCAGCTTTGGAACTAGCGAATGGGAGACCCAGTACTTC

J: TRBJ2-5
D: NA
V: TRBV19
size: few
CDR3: CASSIHVSGQETQYF
DNA: TGTGCCAGTAGTATTCATGTTAGCGGCCAAGAGACCCAGTACTTC

J: TRBJ1-1
D: NA
V: TRBV30
size: many
CDR3: CACQVGNTEAFF
DNA: TGTGCCTGCCAAGTCGGGAACACTGAAGCTTTCTTT

J: TRBJ2-5
D: TRBD2
V: TRBV6-4
size: few
CDR3: CASKLGTSGEETQYF
DNA: TGTGCCAGCAAACTCGGGACTAGCGGTGAAGAGACCCAGTACTTC

J: TRBJ2-7
D: TRBD2
V: TRBV7-9
size: NA
CDR3: CASSFQGLAGSHYEQYF
DNA: TGTGCCAGCAGCTTCCAAGGACTAGCGGGGAGCCACTACGAGCAGTACTTC

J: TRBJ1-4
D: TRBD1
V: TRBV6-1
size: NA
CDR3: CASTQLKGGTALFF
DNA: TGTGCCAGCACCCAGTTAAAAGGCGGGACAGCTTTGTTTTTT

J: TRBJ1-3
D: NA
V: TRBV6-1
size: NA
CDR3: CASYQGNLGGNTIYF
DNA: TGTGCCAGCTATCAGGGGAATCTTGGAGGAAACACCATATATTTT

J: TRBJ1-3
D: TRBD1
V: TRBV29-1
size: NA
CDR3: CSAAQGVSGNTIYF
DNA: TGCAGCGCAGCACAGGGGGTCTCTGGAAACACCATATATTTT

J: TRBJ1-2
D: TRBD1
V: TRBV27
size: NA
CDR3: CASSKQGGPNYGYTF
DNA: TGTGCCAGCAGCAAACAAGGGGGCCCCAACTATGGCTACACCTTC

J: TRBJ1-6
D: TRBD1
V: TRBV6-1
size: few
CDR3: CASSGDRARPLHF
DNA: TGTGCCAGCAGTGGGGACAGGGCGAGACCCCTCCACTTT

J: TRBJ1-2
D: TRBD1
V: TRBV11-2
size: NA
CDR3: CASSSDRDSYGYTF
DNA: TGTGCCAGCAGCTCGGACAGGGACTCCTATGGCTACACCTTC

J: TRBJ1-1
D: TRBD1
V: TRBV28
size: many
CDR3: CASTLTGLMTEAFF
DNA: TGTGCCAGCACCTTGACAGGGCTTATGACTGAAGCTTTCTTT

J: TRBJ1-1
D: NA
V: TRBV20-1
size: NA
CDR3: CSARPPKGRDTEAFF
DNA: TGCAGTGCTAGGCCCCCCAAGGGGAGGGACACTGAAGCTTTCTTT

J: TRBJ1-4
D: TRBD1
V: TRBV19
size: NA
CDR3: CATRGQGTGPEKLFF
DNA: TGTGCCACTCGGGGACAGGGGACAGGGCCTGAAAAACTGTTTTTT

J: TRBJ1-5
D: NA
V: TRBV6-2/TRBV6-3
size: few
CDR3: CASILDLTQPQHF
DNA: TGTGCCAGCATACTGGACTTAACTCAGCCCCAGCATTTT

J: TRBJ2-2
D: NA
V: TRBV7-2
size: NA
CDR3: CASSLEGLGELFF
DNA: TGTGCCAGCAGCTTAGAGGGGTTGGGGGAGCTGTTTTTT

J: TRBJ2-5
D: NA
V: TRBV6-1
size: few
CDR3: CASSRGKETQYF
DNA: TGTGCCAGCAGTAGGGGAAAAGAGACCCAGTACTTC

J: TRBJ2-5
D: NA
V: TRBV11-2
size: NA
CDR3: CASSFLDNQETQYF
DNA: TGTGCCAGCAGCTTCCTGGACAACCAAGAGACCCAGTACTTC

J: TRBJ1-5
D: TRBD1
V: TRBV12-3/TRBV12-4
size: many
CDR3: CASRAGTGYNQPQHF
DNA: TGTGCCAGCAGGGCCGGGACAGGCTACAATCAGCCCCAGCATTTT

J: TRBJ1-1
D: TRBD1
V: TRBV29-1
size: few
CDR3: CSVNRGRGAFF
DNA: TGCAGCGTTAACAGGGGGCGCGGAGCTTTCTTT

J: TRBJ2-3
D: NA
V: TRBV6-1
size: few
CDR3: CASRQDYYTSTDTQYF
DNA: TGTGCCAGCAGGCAGGACTACTATACTAGCACAGATACGCAGTATTTT

J: TRBJ2-7
D: TRBD2
V: TRBV2
size: NA
CDR3: CASRSGRALYEQYF
DNA: TGTGCCAGCAGGAGCGGGAGGGCTTTATACGAGCAGTACTTC

J: TRBJ2-5
D: NA
V: TRBV12-3/TRBV12-4
size: NA
CDR3: CASSLSSRETQYF
DNA: TGTGCCAGCAGCTTGAGCAGTCGGGAGACCCAGTACTTC

J: TRBJ1-4
D: NA
V: TRBV25-1
size: NA
CDR3: CASSVPLGEKLFF
DNA: TGTGCCAGCAGTGTGCCTCTCGGGGAAAAACTGTTTTTT

J: TRBJ1-1
D: NA
V: TRBV9
size: NA
CDR3: CASSVGPGGGSTEAFF
DNA: TGTGCCAGCAGCGTAGGTCCAGGCGGAGGGAGCACTGAAGCTTTCTTT

J: TRBJ1-5
D: TRBD1
V: TRBV2
size: few
CDR3: CASSRGTEGNGNQPQHF
DNA: TGTGCCAGCTCCAGAGGGACAGAGGGGAACGGCAATCAGCCCCAGCATTTT

J: TRBJ1-2
D: NA
V: TRBV29-1
size: NA
CDR3: CSGTRAGSYGYTF
DNA: TGCAGCGGGACAAGGGCAGGGAGCTATGGCTACACCTTC